What follows are 17 T cell receptor beta chains derived from one specimen sequenced in a study of blood T cells in healthy people across ages. A sample-barcoded 5' primer and a J-beta primer mix were used in a second PCR of roughly 6 to 11 cycles. TCRdb re-analysed the 5' RACE reads in MiXCR, keeping a single row per CDR3 protein. The table shows nearly 800,000 distinct CDR3 sequences, with 56% occurring only once. Sequenced: blood. These TCRs come from a middle-aged man in good health.

The table lists this clonotype with a few counts. The genes are TRBV29-1 and TRBJ2-6; D uncertain. Germline CDR1 and CDR2: SQVTM and ANQGSEA. Trimming took off 4 bases at V and 0 bases at J, with 13 bases between the two ends. There are 16 residues in the CDR3. The CDR3 is CSVALDVNSGANVLTF. The CDR3 coding sequence is TGCAGCGTTGCTCTTGATGTCAACTCTGGGGCCAACGTCCTGACTTTC.

The chain couples TRBV10-3 to TRBJ2-3, with TRBD2 identical over 8 bases. The CDR3 contains 14 residues. The J segment lost 1 base and the V segment lost 7 bases, leaving 4 bases of the junction unmatched. Germline loops: CDR1 ENHRY, CDR2 SYGVKD. In nucleotides, the CDR3 is TGTGCCATCAAGAGCGGGGGCGGCACAGATACGCAGTATTTT. Translated: CAIKSGGGTDTQYF.

The V call is TRBV6-1, the J call TRBJ2-6, with D tentatively TRBD1 (5 bases). V lost 7 bases and J lost 0, with 19 bases in between. Germline V gene lookup returns CDR1 MNHNS and CDR2 SASEGT. CDR3 length: 18 amino acids. The CDR3 coding sequence is TGTGCCAGCACCCAGTCCAGGGTATCGAGCTCTGGGGCCAACGTCCTGACTTTC. It translates to CASTQSRVSSSGANVLTF.

The rearrangement joins TRBV20-1 to TRBJ2-7; perhaps TRBD2 as D (5 bases). Germline CDR1 and CDR2: DFQATT and SNEGSKA (reference sequence). The CDR3 contains 14 residues. V was pared by 4 bases and J by 2 bases, with 15 bases between. The CDR3, as DNA: TGCAGTGCTACCTCACCCCAGACTACCTACGAGCAGTACTTC. Translated: CSATSPQTTYEQYF.

The chain uses TRBV4-3 and TRBJ2-5; D possibly corresponds to TRBD2 (6 bases). The tail of the sequence fits TRBJ2-7 better, so the J call may be wrong. Germline V gene sequence: CDR1 LGHNA, CDR2 YSLEER. CDR3 length equals 15 residues. CDR3 amino acids: CASSQEVTGRYEQYF. The CDR3 bases are TGCGCCAGCAGCCAAGAGGTGACGGGGAGGTACGAGCAGTACTTC.

The rearrangement joins TRBV9 to TRBJ2-5; D perhaps matches TRBD2 (5 bases). The CDR3 has 18 residues. In germline, CDR1 is SGDLS, CDR2 YYNGEE. Deletions cut 3 bases from V and 5 bases from J, with 26 bases between. As DNA, the CDR3 is TGTGCCAGCAGCGACCCTCGGGGTAGCCCGATAACGGAGGAGACCCAGTACTTC. Protein sequence: CASSDPRGSPITEETQYF.

J is TRBJ2-2 and V is TRBV10-3; D is possibly TRBD1 (6 bases). The CDR3 consists of 20 residues. Trimming cost V 5 bases and J 1 base, with 26 bases left between them. Per germline, CDR1 ENHRY and CDR2 SYGVKD. In DNA form, the CDR3 reads TGTGCCATCAGTACACGACAAATACAGGGTCCCCCTATGAACACCGGGGAGCTGTTTTTT. It yields the protein CAISTRQIQGPPMNTGELFF.

The gene calls are TRBV10-3 and TRBJ1-2, with TRBD1 as a possible D gene (5 bases). V was cut by 3 bases and J by 2 bases, with 19 bases left in between. Germline-derived CDR1 and CDR2 are ENHRY and SYGVKD. The CDR3 runs 17 residues. The CDR3 loop is CAISDFFAGMNNYGYTF. In DNA form, the CDR3 reads TGTGCCATCAGTGATTTCTTCGCAGGGATGAACAACTATGGCTACACCTTC.

The rearrangement links TRBV11-3 to TRBJ2-4; TRBD2 is a possible D gene (6 bases). Germline V gene data show CDR1 as SGHNT and CDR2 as YENEEA. Trimming removed 5 bases from V and 6 bases from J, with 14 bases in between. CDR3 size: 14 residues. The CDR3 sequence is CASSPSDYRNIQYF. The CDR3, as DNA: TGTGCCAGCAGCCCTTCGGACTATCGAAACATTCAGTACTTC.

V gene TRBV6-1 combines with J gene TRBJ2-7; 9 bases fit TRBD1. Unmatched junction bases numbered 14, after V lost 4 bases and J lost 4 bases. The CDR3 extends over 17 amino acids. The germline V gene has CDR1 MNHNS and CDR2 SASEGT. The CDR3 is CASSGLGTGKAMYEQYF. The CDR3 region has the DNA TGTGCCAGCAGTGGGTTGGGGACAGGGAAGGCTATGTACGAGCAGTACTTC.

This rearrangement joins TRBV10-3 to TRBJ2-1; no reliable D call. The V end was cut by 4 bases, the J end by 5 bases, with 9 bases between. The CDR3 runs 13 residues. Germline values: CDR1 ENHRY, CDR2 SYGVKD. CDR3 nucleotides: TGTGCCATCAGTGGCCCACCCAACAATGAGCAGTTCTTC. Its translation: CAISGPPNNEQFF.

The rearrangement joins TRBV7-2 to TRBJ2-3; 9 positions agree with TRBD2. This CDR3 is built from 16 residues. V gave up 6 bases and J gave up 2 bases; unmatched junction bases: 9. CDR1 and CDR2 (germline): SGHTA, FQGNSA. CDR3 DNA: TGTGCCAGCAGGTTGACTAGCGGCCACTTCACAGATACGCAGTATTTT. Amino acid sequence: CASRLTSGHFTDTQYF.

This clonotype was counted a few times. The genes are TRBV20-1 and TRBJ1-1; D is perhaps TRBD1 (6 bases). This CDR3 contains 14 residues. V was trimmed by 2 bases and J by 0 bases, leaving 10 bases between them. CDR1 and CDR2 from the germline V gene are DFQATT and SNEGSKA (reference sequence). CDR3 region: CSARPGGVNTEAFF. In DNA form, the CDR3 reads TGCAGTGCTAGACCCGGGGGCGTGAACACTGAAGCTTTCTTT.

This clonotype was found a few times. The CDR3 is CASSKPGLVKTQYF. CDR3 coding DNA: TGTGCCAGCAGTAAACCGGGACTAGTGAAGACCCAGTACTTC. The chain couples TRBV12-3 or TRBV12-4 to TRBJ2-5, with TRBD2 identical over 8 bases. The CDR3 extends over 14 amino acids. Trimming removed 5 bases from V and 6 bases from J; junction bases left unmatched: 8.

The chain combines TRBV5-6 with TRBJ2-4; D is perhaps TRBD1 or TRBD2 (5 bases each). Germline values: CDR1 SGHDT, CDR2 YYEEEE. V lost 4 bases and J lost 0, with 11 bases in between. This CDR3 comprises 15 residues. CDR3 in amino acids: CASSPGRAAKNIQYF. CDR3 coding DNA: TGTGCCAGCAGCCCAGGGAGAGCAGCCAAAAACATTCAGTACTTC. The complete variable domain, with remaining parts taken from reference TRBV5-6 and TRBJ2-4, reads DAGVTQSPTHLIKTRGQQVTLRCSPKSGHDTVSWYQQALGQGPQFIFQYYEEEERQRGNFPDRFSGHQFPNYSSELNVNALLLGDSALYLCASSPGRAAKNIQYFGAGTRLSVL.

The rearrangement joins TRBV29-1 to TRBJ2-3, with 13 bases lining up with TRBD2. Germline CDR1 and CDR2: SQVTM and ANQGSEA. The CDR3 extends over 16 amino acids. The trim removed 6 bases at V and 6 bases at J, leaving 12 bases unmatched. The CDR3 nucleotides read TGCAGCGTAATCGGACTAGCGGGAGAGCGGAGGGATACGCAGTATTTT. Protein product: CSVIGLAGERRDTQYF.

The gene calls are TRBV28 and TRBJ1-6; 9 bases agree with TRBD1. Germline V gives CDR1 MDHEN, CDR2 SYDVKM. CDR3 length equals 14 residues. The V gene end was trimmed by 6 bases and the J gene end by 7 bases; junction bases not matched to a gene: 4. In DNA, the CDR3 is TGTGCCAGCAGACAGGGGGCCAAAAATTCACCCCTCCACTTT. This encodes CASRQGAKNSPLHF.